What follows is one T cell receptor beta chain and its context. Donors in the study were healthy people who gave bone marrow. The PCR made use of 60 Vbeta and 13 Jbeta primers. Produced via immunoSEQ multiplex PCR; TCRdb's table is partial and in-frame only. The sample has more than 100,000 clones, around four fifths seen once; the top ten hold 8.1%. This CDR3 region has 13 residues. Deletions cut 7 bases from V and 6 bases from J, with 13 bases between. Per the germline V gene, CDR1 is MNHNY and CDR2 is SVGAGI (reference sequence). The data were obtained in a study of cytomegalovirus exposure and HLA in healthy donors.

Material: PBMCs. This clonotype originated in a woman aged 45-59 years in good health and CMV-seropositive. V and J are TRBV6-6 and TRBJ2-1, with a weak D call TRBD1 (6 bases). In nucleotides, the CDR3 is TGTGCCAGCATTAGGGCAGGGGTCAATGAGCAGTTCTTC. This encodes CASIRAGVNEQFF.